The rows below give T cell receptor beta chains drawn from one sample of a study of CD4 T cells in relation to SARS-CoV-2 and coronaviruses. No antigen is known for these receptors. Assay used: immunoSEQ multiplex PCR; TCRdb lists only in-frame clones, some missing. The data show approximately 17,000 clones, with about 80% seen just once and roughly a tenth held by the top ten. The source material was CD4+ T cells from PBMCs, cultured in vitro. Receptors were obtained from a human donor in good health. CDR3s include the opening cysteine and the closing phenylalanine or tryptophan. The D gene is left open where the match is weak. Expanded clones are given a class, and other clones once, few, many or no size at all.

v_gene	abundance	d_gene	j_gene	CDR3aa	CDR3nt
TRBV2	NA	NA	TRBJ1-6	CASSTDYSPLHF	TGTGCCAGCAGTACGGACTATTCACCCCTCCACTTT
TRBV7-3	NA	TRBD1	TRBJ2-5	CASSLGPPNRGAETQYF	TGTGCCAGCAGCTTGGGCCCCCCGAACAGGGGTGCCGAGACCCAGTACTTC
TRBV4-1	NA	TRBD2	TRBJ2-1	CASSQELWLAGGISGDEQFF	TGCGCCAGCAGCCAAGAACTCTGGCTAGCGGGAGGGATAAGTGGGGATGAGCAGTTCTTC
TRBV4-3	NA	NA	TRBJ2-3	CASSPSRGTQYF	TGCGCCAGCAGCCCATCCCGCGGTACGCAGTATTTT
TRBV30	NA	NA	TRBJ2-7	CACHLTEGALGYEQYF	TGTGCCTGCCATCTAACGGAGGGGGCGCTTGGCTACGAGCAGTACTTC
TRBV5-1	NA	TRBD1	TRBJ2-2	CASSLGTDANTGELFF	TGCGCCAGCAGCCTCGGGACAGACGCGAACACCGGGGAGCTGTTTTTT
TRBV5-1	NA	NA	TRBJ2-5	CASSADAETQYF	TGCGCCAGCAGCGCGGATGCGGAGACCCAGTACTTC
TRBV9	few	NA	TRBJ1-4	CASSVGVGAGEKLFF	TGTGCCAGCAGCGTAGGTGTGGGCGCGGGAGAAAAACTGTTTTTT
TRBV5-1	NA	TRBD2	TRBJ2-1	CASRWTSGTNEQFF	TGCGCCAGCAGGTGGACTAGCGGGACTAATGAGCAGTTCTTC
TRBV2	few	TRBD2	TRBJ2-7	CASSEQSSGTYEQYF	TGTGCCAGCAGTGAGCAGTCTAGCGGGACCTACGAGCAGTACTTC
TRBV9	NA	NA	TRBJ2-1	CASSPRQSLPNEQFF	TGTGCCAGCAGCCCACGACAGTCTTTACCTAATGAGCAGTTCTTC
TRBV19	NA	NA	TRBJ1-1	CASMRVNEAFF	TGTGCCAGTATGAGGGTCAATGAAGCTTTCTTT
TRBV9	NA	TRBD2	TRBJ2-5	CASSVAGTSGQETQYF	TGTGCCAGCAGCGTAGCTGGGACTAGCGGTCAAGAGACCCAGTACTTC
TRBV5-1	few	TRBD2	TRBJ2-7	CASSSSMGTSGRLSYEQYF	TGCGCCAGCAGCTCCTCAATGGGGACTAGCGGGAGGTTATCCTACGAGCAGTACTTC
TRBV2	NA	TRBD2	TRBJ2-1	CASTLLGLAGGIEQFF	TGTGCCAGCACCCTACTTGGACTAGCGGGGGGAATTGAGCAGTTCTTC
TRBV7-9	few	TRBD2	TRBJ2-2	CASSRGLAGNTGELFF	TGTGCCAGCAGCCGTGGACTAGCGGGGAACACCGGGGAGCTGTTTTTT
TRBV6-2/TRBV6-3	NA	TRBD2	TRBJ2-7	CASSQAGGPTREQYF	TGTGCCAGCAGTCAGGCGGGGGGCCCCACAAGGGAGCAGTACTTC
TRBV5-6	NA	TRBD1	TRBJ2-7	CASSHPGQGYLRQYF	TGTGCCAGCAGCCACCCGGGACAGGGATATCTACGGCAGTACTTC
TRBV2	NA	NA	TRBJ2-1	CASSGGADPSLNEQFF	TGTGCCAGCAGCGGGGGTGCGGACCCGAGTCTCAATGAGCAGTTCTTC
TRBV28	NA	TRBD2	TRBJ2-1	CASTLELAGGPGEQFF	TGTGCCAGCACCTTAGAACTAGCGGGAGGGCCGGGTGAGCAGTTCTTC
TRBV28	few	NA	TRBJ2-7	CASRSFTGFTYEQYF	TGTGCCAGCAGATCATTTACAGGGTTCACCTACGAGCAGTACTTC
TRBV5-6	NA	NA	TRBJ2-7	CASSFGASSYEQYF	TGTGCCAGCAGCTTCGGGGCTAGCTCCTACGAGCAGTACTTC
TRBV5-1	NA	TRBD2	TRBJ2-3	CASSLDSAGASDTQYF	TGCGCCAGCAGCTTGGACTCAGCGGGAGCGTCAGATACGCAGTATTTT
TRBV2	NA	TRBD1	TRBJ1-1	CASRLDRFTEAFF	TGTGCCAGCAGACTGGACAGGTTCACTGAAGCTTTCTTT
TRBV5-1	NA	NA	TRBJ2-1	CASSQNPSSYNEQFF	TGCGCCAGCTCACAGAACCCGAGCTCCTACAATGAGCAGTTCTTC
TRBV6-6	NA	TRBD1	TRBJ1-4	CASSPMPGQGVEKLFF	TGTGCCAGCAGCCCAATGCCGGGACAGGGGGTTGAAAAACTGTTTTTT
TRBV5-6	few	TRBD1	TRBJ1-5	CASSHGDRNNQPQHF	TGTGCCAGCAGTCACGGGGACAGGAACAATCAGCCCCAGCATTTT
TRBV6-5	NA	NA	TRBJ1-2	CASSYSRSNYGYTF	TGTGCCAGCAGTTACTCGCGATCTAACTATGGCTACACCTTC
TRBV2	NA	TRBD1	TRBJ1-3	CATRQGSGNTIYF	TGTGCCACCAGACAGGGGAGTGGAAACACCATATATTTT
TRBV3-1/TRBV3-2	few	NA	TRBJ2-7	CASSLTYEQYF	TGTGCCAGCAGCCTTACCTACGAGCAGTACTTC
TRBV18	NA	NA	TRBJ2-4	CASSPAGTFRQQNIQYF	TGTGCCAGCTCACCAGCCGGGACATTTAGGCAGCAAAACATTCAGTACTTC
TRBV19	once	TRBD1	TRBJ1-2	CASTDPGGLNYGYTF	TGTGCCAGTACCGATCCAGGGGGCCTCAACTATGGCTACACCTTC
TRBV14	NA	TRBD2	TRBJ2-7	CASSPTTSGNYEQYF	TGTGCCAGCAGCCCGACCACTAGCGGGAACTACGAGCAGTACTTC
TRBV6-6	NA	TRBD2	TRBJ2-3	CASRPGTSGTDTQYF	TGTGCCAGCAGGCCCGGGACTAGCGGCACAGATACGCAGTATTTT
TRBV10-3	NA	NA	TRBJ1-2	CAISHTANYGYTF	TGTGCCATCAGCCACACGGCAAACTATGGCTACACCTTC
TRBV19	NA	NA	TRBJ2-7	CASSPHDARVYEQYF	TGTGCCAGTAGTCCCCATGACGCCCGGGTCTACGAGCAGTACTTC
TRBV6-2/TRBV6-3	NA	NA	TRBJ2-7	CASRRDVSYEQYF	TGTGCCAGCCGCCGGGACGTCTCCTACGAGCAGTACTTC
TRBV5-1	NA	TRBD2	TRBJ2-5	CASSLGLATYQETQYF	TGCGCCAGCAGCTTGGGACTAGCGACGTACCAAGAGACCCAGTACTTC
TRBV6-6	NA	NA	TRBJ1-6	CASSTGGYSPLHF	TGTGCCAGCAGTACGGGGGGGTATTCACCCCTCCACTTT
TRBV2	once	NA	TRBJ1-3	CASHKVANTIYF	TGTGCCAGCCACAAGGTAGCAAACACCATATATTTT
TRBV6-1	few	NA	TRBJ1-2	CASSESSWSTPFGGYTF	TGTGCCAGCAGTGAATCGAGCTGGAGCACGCCGTTCGGGGGCTACACCTTC
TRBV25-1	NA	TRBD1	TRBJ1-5	CASSVTGTVEPQHF	TGTGCCAGCAGTGTCACCGGGACAGTAGAGCCCCAGCATTTT
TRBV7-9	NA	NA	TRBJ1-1	CASSFEGGLNTEAFF	TGTGCCAGCAGCTTCGAGGGGGGCCTGAACACTGAAGCTTTCTTT
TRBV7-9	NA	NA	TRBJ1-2	CASSLGRRGYGYTF	TGTGCCAGCAGCTTAGGACGGAGGGGCTATGGCTACACCTTC
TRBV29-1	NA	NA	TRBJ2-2	CSASSFRDTGELFF	TGCAGCGCTTCCTCCTTCCGGGACACCGGGGAGCTGTTTTTT
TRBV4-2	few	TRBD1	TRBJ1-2	CASSQETGGGGYTF	TGTGCCAGCAGCCAAGAAACAGGGGGCGGTGGCTACACCTTC
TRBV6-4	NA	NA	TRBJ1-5	CASSDSRPDNQPQHF	TGTGCCAGCAGTGACTCCCGGCCAGACAATCAGCCCCAGCATTTT
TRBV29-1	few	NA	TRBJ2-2	CSVGPNTGELFF	TGCAGCGTGGGACCGAACACCGGGGAGCTGTTTTTT
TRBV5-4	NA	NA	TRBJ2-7	CASSLEGIYEQYF	TGTGCCAGCAGCTTGGAGGGGATCTACGAGCAGTACTTC
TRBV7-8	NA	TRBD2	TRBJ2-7	CASSLPGRAYEQYF	TGTGCCAGCAGCTTACCAGGGAGGGCCTACGAGCAGTACTTC
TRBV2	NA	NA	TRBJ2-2	CASRPTSLAGELFF	TGTGCCAGCAGGCCTACTAGTTTGGCCGGGGAGCTGTTTTTT
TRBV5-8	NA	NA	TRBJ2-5	CASSLLSWTESETQYF	TGTGCCAGCAGCTTGCTCTCCTGGACGGAGTCGGAGACCCAGTACTTC
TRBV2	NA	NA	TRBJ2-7	CASSGAAYEQYF	TGTGCCAGCAGCGGGGCTGCCTACGAGCAGTACTTC